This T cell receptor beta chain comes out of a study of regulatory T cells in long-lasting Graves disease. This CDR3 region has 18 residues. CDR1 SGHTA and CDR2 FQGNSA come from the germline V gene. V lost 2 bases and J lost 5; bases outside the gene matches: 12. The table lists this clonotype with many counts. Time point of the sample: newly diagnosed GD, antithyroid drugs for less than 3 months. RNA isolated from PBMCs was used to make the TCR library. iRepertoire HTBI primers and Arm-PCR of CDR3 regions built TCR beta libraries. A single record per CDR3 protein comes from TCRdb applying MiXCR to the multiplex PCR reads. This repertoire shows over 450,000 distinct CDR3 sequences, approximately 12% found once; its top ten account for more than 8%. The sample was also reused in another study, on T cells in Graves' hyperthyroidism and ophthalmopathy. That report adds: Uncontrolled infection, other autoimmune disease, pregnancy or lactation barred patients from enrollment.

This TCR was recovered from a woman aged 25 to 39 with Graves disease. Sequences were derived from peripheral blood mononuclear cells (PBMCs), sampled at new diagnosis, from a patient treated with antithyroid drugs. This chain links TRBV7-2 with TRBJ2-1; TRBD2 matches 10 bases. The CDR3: CASSLTVPSGSFHNEQFF. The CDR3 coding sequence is TGTGCCAGCAGCTTAACCGTGCCTAGCGGGAGTTTCCACAATGAGCAGTTCTTC.